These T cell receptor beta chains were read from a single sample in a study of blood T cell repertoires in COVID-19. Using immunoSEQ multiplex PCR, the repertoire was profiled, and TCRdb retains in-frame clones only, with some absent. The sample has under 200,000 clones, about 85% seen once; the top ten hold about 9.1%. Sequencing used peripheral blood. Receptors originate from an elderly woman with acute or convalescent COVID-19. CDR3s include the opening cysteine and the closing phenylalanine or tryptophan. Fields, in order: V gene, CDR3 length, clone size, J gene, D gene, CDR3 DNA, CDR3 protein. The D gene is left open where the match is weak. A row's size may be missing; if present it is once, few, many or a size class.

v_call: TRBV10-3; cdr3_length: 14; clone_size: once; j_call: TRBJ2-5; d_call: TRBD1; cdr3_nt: TGTGCCATCAGGCGACAGGGCCCTATCGGGACCCAGTACTTC; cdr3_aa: CAIRRQGPIGTQYF
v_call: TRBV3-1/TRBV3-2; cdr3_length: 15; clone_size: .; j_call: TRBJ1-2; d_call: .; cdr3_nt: TGTGCCAGCAGCCAAGACACCACAGGCTCCTATGGCTACACCTTC; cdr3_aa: CASSQDTTGSYGYTF
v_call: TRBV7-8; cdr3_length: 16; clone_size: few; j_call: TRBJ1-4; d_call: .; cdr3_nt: TGTGCCAGCAGCTTAGCGGCAGGGAGGACTAATGAAAAACTGTTTTTT; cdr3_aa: CASSLAAGRTNEKLFF
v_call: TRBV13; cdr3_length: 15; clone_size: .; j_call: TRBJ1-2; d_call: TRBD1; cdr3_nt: TGTGCCAGCAGCCCTCAGGGACAGTCGCCGTATGGCTACACCTTC; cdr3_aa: CASSPQGQSPYGYTF
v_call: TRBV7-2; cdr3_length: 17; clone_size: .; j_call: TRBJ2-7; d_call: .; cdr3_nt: TGTGCCAGCAGCTCCGCCCCCCCACAGGGCCCAGGAAACGAGCAGTACTTC; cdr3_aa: CASSSAPPQGPGNEQYF
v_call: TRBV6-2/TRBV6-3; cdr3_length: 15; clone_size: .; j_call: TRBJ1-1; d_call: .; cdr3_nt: TGTGCCAGCAGTTACTCCCAGGCCGGGATCACTGAAGCTTTCTTT; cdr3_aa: CASSYSQAGITEAFF
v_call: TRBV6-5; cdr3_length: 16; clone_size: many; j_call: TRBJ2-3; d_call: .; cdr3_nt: TGTGCCAGCAGTTACTGGACTCCTCTTGCCACAGATACGCAGTATTTT; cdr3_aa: CASSYWTPLATDTQYF
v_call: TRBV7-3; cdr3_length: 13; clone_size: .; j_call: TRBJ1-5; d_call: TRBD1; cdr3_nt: TGTGCCAGCAGCGCAGGGGGCGGTCAGCCCCAGCATTTT; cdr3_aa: CASSAGGGQPQHF
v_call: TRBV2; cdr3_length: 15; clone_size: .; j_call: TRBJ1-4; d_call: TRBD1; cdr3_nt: TGTGCCAGCACCTACCAGGACAGGGGGGCTGAAAAACTGTTTTTT; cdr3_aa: CASTYQDRGAEKLFF
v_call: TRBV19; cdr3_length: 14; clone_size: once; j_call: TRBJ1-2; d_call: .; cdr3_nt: TGTGCCAGTAGTATAGATCGGGGAGGGTTCGGCTACACCTTC; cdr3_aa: CASSIDRGGFGYTF
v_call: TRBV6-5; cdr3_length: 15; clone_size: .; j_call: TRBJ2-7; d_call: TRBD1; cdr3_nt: TGTGCCAGCAGACCCAGACAGGGGGCGAGGGAGGAGCAGTACTTC; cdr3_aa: CASRPRQGAREEQYF
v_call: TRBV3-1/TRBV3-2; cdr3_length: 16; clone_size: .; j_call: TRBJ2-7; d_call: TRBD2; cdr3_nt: TGTGCCAGCAGCCATCAACCGGGACTAGCGGCCTACGAGCAGTACTTC; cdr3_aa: CASSHQPGLAAYEQYF
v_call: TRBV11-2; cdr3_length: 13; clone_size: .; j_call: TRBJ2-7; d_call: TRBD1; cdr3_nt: TGTGCCAGCAGCTGGGGGACAGGGCGGGAGCAGTACTTC; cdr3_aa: CASSWGTGREQYF
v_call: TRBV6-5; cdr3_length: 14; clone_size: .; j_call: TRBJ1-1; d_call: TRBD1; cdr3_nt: TGTGCCAGCAGTCGACAGGGGGGGGGCACTGAAGCTTTCTTT; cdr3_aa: CASSRQGGGTEAFF
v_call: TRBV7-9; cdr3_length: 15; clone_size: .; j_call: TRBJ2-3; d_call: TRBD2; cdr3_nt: TGTGCCAGCAGCTTGGGCGGGGGGGGCACAGATACGCAGTATTTT; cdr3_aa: CASSLGGGGTDTQYF
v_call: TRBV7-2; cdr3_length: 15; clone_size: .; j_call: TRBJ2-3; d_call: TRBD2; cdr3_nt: TGTGCCAGCAGCTTAGATAGACTAGCGGCCGATACGCAGTATTTT; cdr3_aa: CASSLDRLAADTQYF
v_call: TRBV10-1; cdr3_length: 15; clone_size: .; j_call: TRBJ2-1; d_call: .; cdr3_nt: TGCGCCAGCAGTGAGTCACGGCTAGTAGGCGATGAGCAGTTCTTC; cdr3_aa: CASSESRLVGDEQFF
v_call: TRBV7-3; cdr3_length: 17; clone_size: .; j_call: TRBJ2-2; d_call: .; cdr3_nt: TGTGCCAGCAGCCCTCGGGGTCCCCGACTGAACACCGGGGAGCTGTTTTTT; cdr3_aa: CASSPRGPRLNTGELFF
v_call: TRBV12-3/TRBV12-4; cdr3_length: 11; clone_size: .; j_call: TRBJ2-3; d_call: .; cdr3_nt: TGTGCCAGCAAGCCCGCGGATACGCAGTATTTT; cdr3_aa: CASKPADTQYF
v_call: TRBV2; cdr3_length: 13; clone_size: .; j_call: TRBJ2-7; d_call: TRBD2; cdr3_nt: TGTGCCAGCAGCGCGGGACTAGCGCTCGAGCAGTACTTC; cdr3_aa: CASSAGLALEQYF
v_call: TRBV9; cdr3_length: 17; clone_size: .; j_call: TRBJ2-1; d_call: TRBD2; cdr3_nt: TGTGCCAGCAGCGTAGGGGCCGGCGGGAGCTCCTACAATGAGCAGTTCTTC; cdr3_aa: CASSVGAGGSSYNEQFF
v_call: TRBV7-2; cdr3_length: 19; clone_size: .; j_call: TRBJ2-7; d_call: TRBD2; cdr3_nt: TGTGCCAGCAGCTTACGAGCGGGGGGGCCGGGCCTGGCTTTCTACGAGCAGTACTTC; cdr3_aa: CASSLRAGGPGLAFYEQYF
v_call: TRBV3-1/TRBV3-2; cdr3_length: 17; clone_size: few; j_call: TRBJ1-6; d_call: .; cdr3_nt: TGTGCCAGCAGCCAAGGTTTGCAGCTCGACATAGATTCACCCCTCCACTTT; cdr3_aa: CASSQGLQLDIDSPLHF
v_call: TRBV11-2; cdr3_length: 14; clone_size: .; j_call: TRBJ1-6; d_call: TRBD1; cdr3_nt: TGTGCCAGCAGGGGACAGCCTTATAATTCACCCCTCCACTTT; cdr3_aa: CASRGQPYNSPLHF
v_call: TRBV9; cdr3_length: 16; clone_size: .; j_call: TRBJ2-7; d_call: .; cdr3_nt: TGTGCCAGCAGCGTAGCGGTAGCTTCACTTAAAGACGAGCAGTACTTC; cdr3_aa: CASSVAVASLKDEQYF
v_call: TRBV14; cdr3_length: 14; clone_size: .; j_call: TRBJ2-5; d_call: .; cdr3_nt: TGTGCCAGCAGCCAATTTAGCGCCCAAGAGACCCAGTACTTC; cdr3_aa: CASSQFSAQETQYF
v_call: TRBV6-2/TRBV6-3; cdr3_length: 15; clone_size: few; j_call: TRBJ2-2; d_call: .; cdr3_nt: TGTGCCAGCAGTCGGACCGGGACGAACACCGGGGAGCTGTTTTTT; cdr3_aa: CASSRTGTNTGELFF
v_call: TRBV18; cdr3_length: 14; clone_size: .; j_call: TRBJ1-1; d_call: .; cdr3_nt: TGTGCCAGCTCACAAGACTTGGGGGGCACTGAAGCTTTCTTT; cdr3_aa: CASSQDLGGTEAFF
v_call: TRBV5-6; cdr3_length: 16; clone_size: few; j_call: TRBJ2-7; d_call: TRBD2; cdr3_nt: TGTGCCAGCATCCTATATGCGGCTAGCGGGGCCCACGAGCAGTACTTC; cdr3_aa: CASILYAASGAHEQYF
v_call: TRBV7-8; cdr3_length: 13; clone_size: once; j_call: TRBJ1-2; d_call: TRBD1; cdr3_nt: TGTGCCAGCAGCTTAAGGACAGGTTATGGCTACACCTTC; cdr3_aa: CASSLRTGYGYTF
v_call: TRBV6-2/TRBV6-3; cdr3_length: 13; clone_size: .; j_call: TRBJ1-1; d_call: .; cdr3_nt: TGTGCCAGCAGTTTCCCCGGGCCGGGGGAAGCTTTCTTT; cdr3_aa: CASSFPGPGEAFF
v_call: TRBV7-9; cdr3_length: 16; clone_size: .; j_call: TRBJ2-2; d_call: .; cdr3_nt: TGTGCCAGCAGCCGGCTATGGGACACTGACACCGGGGAGCTGTTTTTT; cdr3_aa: CASSRLWDTDTGELFF
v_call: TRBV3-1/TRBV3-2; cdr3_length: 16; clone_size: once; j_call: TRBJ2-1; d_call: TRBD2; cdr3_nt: TGTGCCAGCAGCCCTGGACTAGCGGGAGACTACGGTGAGCAGTTCTTC; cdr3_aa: CASSPGLAGDYGEQFF
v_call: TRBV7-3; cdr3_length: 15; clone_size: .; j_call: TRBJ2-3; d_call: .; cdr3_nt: TGTGCCAGCAGCCACGACAGGGGAGGGACAGATACGCAGTATTTT; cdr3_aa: CASSHDRGGTDTQYF
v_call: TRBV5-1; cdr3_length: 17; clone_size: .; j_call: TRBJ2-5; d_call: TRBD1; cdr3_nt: TGCGCCAGCAGCTTGGATGTTCCAGGGGGCGCTTTGGAGACCCAGTACTTC; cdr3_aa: CASSLDVPGGALETQYF
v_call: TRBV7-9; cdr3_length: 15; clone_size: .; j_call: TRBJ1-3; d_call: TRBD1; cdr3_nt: TGTGCCAGCAGCTCCGGACAGGACCTCGGAAACACCATATATTTT; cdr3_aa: CASSSGQDLGNTIYF
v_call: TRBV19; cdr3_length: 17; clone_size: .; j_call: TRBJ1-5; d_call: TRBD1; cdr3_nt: TGTGCCAGTAGTATTTTAGGGACAGGGAGTTGGGGTCAGCCCCAGCATTTT; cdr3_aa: CASSILGTGSWGQPQHF
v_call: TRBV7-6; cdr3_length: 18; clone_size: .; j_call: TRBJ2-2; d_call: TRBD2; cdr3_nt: TGTGCCAGCAGCGTCCCCGGGACTAGCGGAGGGGTCCCCGGGGAGCTGTTTTTT; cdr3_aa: CASSVPGTSGGVPGELFF
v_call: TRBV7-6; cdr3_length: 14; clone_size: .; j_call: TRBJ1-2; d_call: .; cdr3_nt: TGTGCCAGCAGCCAAATGGGTAGCGCCTATGGCTACACCTTC; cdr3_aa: CASSQMGSAYGYTF
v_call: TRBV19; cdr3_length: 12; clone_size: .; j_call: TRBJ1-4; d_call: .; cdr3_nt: TGTGCCAGTTGTGGCAGGGTAGAAAAACTGTTTTTT; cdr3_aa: CASCGRVEKLFF
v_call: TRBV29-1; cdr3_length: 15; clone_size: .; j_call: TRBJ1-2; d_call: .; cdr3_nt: TGCAGCGTTGAAGGGGCGCCCGACATCGCCTATGGCTACACCTTC; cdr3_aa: CSVEGAPDIAYGYTF
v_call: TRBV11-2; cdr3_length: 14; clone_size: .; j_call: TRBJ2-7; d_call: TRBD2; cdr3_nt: TGTGCCAGCAGCTTATCCCCTAGCGGCTACGAGCAGTACTTC; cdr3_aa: CASSLSPSGYEQYF
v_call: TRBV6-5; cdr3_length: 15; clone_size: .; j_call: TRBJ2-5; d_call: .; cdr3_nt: TGTGCCAGCATTTGGGGAGCGAGCAGCGGGGAGACCCAGTACTTC; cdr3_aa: CASIWGASSGETQYF
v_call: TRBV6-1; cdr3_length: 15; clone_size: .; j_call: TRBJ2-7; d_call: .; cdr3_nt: TGTGCCAGCAGTGAAGGGGCAGGGGCCCCCTACGAGCAGTACTTC; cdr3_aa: CASSEGAGAPYEQYF
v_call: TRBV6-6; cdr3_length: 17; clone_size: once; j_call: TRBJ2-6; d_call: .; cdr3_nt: TGTGCCAGCAGTCAGAGGGCAGAAAGCTCTGGGGCCAACGTCCTGACTTTC; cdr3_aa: CASSQRAESSGANVLTF
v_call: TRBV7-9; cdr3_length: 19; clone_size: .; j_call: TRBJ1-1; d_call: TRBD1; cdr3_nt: TGTGCCAGCAGCTTTCCTCGGGACAGGGTTGACGCACTGAACACTGAAGCTTTCTTT; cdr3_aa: CASSFPRDRVDALNTEAFF
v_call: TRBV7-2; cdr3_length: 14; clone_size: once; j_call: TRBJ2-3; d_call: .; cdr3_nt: TGTGCCAGCAGCTTGAATAGTGGAGCAGATACGCAGTATTTT; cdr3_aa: CASSLNSGADTQYF
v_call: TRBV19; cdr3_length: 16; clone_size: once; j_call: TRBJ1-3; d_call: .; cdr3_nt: TGTGCCAGTAGTATAGGTCCGGAGAGCTCTGGAAACACCATATATTTT; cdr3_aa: CASSIGPESSGNTIYF
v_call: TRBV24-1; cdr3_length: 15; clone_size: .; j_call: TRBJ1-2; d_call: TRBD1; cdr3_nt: TGTGCCACCAGTGATGAGGGACAGGGAGGCTATGGCTACACCTTC; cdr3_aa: CATSDEGQGGYGYTF
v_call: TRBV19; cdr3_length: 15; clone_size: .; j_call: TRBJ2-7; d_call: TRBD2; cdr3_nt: TGTGCCAGTAGTATTTCTAGCGGGGATTCCTACGAGCAGTACTTC; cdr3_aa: CASSISSGDSYEQYF
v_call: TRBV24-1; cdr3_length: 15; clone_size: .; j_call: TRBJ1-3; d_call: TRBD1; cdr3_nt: TGTGCCACCAGTGATCCCCACAGGGGGGGAAACACCATATATTTT; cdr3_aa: CATSDPHRGGNTIYF
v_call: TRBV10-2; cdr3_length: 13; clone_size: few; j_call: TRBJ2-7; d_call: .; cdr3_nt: TGCGCCAGCAGTGAGGTCAGGGGATTCCGGCAGTACTTC; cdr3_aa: CASSEVRGFRQYF
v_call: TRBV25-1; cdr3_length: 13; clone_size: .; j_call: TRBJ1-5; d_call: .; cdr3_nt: TGTGCCAGCAGTGAATATCTCAATCAGCCCCAGCATTTT; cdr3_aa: CASSEYLNQPQHF
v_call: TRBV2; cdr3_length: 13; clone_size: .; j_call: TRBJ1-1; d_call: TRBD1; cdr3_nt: TGTGCAGAACAGACAGGGGTGAACACTGAAGCTTTCTTT; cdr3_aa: CAEQTGVNTEAFF
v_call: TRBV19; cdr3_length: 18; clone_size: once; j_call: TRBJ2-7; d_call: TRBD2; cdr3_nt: TGTGCCAGTAGTATACGGGCTAGCGGGGGGCCTAGCTCCTACGAGCAGTACTTC; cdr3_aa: CASSIRASGGPSSYEQYF
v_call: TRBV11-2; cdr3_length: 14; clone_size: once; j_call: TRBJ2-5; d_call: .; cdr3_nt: TGTGCCAGCAGCTCTAGACAGATGGGCGAGACCCAGTACTTC; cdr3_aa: CASSSRQMGETQYF
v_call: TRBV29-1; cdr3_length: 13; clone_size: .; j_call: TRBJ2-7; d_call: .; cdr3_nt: TGCAGCGCTGGATCAAGAGCGGCTGTGGAGCAGTACTTC; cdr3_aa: CSAGSRAAVEQYF
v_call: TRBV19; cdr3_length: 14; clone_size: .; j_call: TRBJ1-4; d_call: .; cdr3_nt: TGTGCCAGTAGTATCCACTTAACTAATGAAAAACTGTTTTTT; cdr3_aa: CASSIHLTNEKLFF